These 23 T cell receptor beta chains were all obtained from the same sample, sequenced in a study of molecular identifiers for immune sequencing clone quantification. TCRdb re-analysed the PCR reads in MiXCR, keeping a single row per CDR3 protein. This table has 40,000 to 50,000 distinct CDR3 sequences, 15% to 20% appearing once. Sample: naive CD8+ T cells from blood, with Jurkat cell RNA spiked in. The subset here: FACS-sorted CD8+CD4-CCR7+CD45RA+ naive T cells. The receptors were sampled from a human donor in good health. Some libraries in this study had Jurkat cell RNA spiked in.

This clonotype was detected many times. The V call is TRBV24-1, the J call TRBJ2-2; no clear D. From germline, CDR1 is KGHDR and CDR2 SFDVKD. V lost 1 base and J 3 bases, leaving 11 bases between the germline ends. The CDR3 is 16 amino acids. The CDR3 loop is CATSDLWAVDTGELFF. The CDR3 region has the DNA TGTGCCACCAGTGATTTATGGGCCGTGGACACCGGGGAGCTGTTTTTT.

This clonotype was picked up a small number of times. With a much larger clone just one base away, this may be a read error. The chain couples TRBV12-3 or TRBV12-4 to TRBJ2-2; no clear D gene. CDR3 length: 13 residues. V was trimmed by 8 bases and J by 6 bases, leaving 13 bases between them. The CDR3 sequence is CASRLLESGELFF. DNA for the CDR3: TGTGCCAGCCGACTTTTGGAGTCCGGGGAGCTGTTTTTT.

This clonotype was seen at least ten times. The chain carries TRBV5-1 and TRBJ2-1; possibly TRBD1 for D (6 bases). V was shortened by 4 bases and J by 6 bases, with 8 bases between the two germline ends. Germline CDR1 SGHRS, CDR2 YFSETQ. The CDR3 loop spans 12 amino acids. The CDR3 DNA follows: TGCGCCAGCAGCAAAGGGGGCAATGAGCAGTTCTTC. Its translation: CASSKGGNEQFF.

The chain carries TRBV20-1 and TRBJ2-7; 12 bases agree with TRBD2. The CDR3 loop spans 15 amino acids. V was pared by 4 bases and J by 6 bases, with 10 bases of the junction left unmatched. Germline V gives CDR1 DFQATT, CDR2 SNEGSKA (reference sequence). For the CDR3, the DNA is TGCAGTGCTATAGACCCCCTAGCGGGAGGGCGCGAGCAGTACTTC. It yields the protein CSAIDPLAGGREQYF.

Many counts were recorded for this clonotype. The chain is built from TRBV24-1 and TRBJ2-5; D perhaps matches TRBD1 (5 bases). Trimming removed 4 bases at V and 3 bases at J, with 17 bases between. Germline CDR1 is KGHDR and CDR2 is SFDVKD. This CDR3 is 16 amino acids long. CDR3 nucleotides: TGTGCCACCAGTGACCCAACTACAGGAGCCGAAGAGACCCAGTACTTC. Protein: CATSDPTTGAEETQYF.

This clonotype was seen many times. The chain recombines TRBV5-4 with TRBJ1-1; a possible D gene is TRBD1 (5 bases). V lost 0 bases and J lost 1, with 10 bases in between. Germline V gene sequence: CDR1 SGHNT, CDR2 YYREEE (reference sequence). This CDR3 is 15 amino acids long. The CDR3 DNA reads TGTGCCAGCAGCTTGGGTATCGGGGCGAACACTGAAGCTTTCTTT. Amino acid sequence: CASSLGIGANTEAFF.

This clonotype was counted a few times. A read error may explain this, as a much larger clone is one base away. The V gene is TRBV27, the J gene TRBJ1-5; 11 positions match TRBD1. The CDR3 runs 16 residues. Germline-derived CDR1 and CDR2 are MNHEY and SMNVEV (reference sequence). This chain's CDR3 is CACRTGGRYSNQPQHF. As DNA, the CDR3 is TGTGCCTGCAGGACAGGGGGCAGATATAGCAATCAGCCCCAGCATTTT.

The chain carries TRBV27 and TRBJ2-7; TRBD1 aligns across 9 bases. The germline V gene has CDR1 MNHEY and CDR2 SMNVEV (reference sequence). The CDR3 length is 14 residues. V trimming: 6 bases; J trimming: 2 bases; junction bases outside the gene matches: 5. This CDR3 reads CASRTGQGPYEQYF. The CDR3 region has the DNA TGTGCCAGCAGGACTGGACAGGGGCCCTACGAGCAGTACTTC.

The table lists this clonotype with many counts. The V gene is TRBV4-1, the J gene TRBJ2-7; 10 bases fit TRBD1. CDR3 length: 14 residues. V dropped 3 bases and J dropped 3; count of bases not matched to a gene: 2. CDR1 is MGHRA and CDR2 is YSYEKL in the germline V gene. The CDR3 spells CASSQGTGDYEQYF. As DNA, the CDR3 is TGCGCCAGCAGCCAGGGGACAGGGGACTACGAGCAGTACTTC.

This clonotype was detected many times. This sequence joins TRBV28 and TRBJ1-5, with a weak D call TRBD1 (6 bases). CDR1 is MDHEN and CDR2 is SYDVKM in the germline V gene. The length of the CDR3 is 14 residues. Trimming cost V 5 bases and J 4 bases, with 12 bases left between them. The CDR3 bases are TGTGCCAGCAGTCTGAGACAGGTTAATCAGCCCCAGCATTTT. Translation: CASSLRQVNQPQHF.

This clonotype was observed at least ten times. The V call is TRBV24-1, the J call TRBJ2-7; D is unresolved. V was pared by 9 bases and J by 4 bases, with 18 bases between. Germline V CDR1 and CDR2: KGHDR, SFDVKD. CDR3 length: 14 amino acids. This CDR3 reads CATPPRHGVYEQYF. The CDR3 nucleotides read TGTGCCACCCCCCCGAGGCACGGCGTGTACGAGCAGTACTTC.

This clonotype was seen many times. The CDR3 is CSARVTGEGGSGTGELFF. The CDR3 DNA sequence: TGCAGTGCTAGAGTCACCGGAGAGGGCGGGAGCGGCACCGGGGAGCTGTTTTTT. The rearrangement joins TRBV20-1 to TRBJ2-2, with 7 nucleotides matching TRBD2. This CDR3 comprises 18 residues. The V gene end was trimmed by 1 base and the J gene end by 4 bases; junction bases not matched to a gene: 15. CDR1 DFQATT and CDR2 SNEGSKA come from the germline V gene (reference sequence).

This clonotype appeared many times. The CDR3 nucleotides are TGTGCCAGTAGTTACTCCGGGCCCGGCGACAATGAGCAGTTCTTC. Translating gives CASSYSGPGDNEQFF. V and J are TRBV19 and TRBJ2-1; D remains ambiguous. CDR3 size: 15 residues. Germline V gives CDR1 LNHDA, CDR2 SQIVND (reference sequence). With 5 bases removed from V and 5 bases from J, the gap between germline ends came to 16 bases.

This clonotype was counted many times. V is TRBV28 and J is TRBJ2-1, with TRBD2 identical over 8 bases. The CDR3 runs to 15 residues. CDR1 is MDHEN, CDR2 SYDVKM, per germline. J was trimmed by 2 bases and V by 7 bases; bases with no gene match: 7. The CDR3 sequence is CASTESGSPYNEQFF. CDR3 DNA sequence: TGTGCCAGCACCGAAAGCGGGAGCCCCTACAATGAGCAGTTCTTC.

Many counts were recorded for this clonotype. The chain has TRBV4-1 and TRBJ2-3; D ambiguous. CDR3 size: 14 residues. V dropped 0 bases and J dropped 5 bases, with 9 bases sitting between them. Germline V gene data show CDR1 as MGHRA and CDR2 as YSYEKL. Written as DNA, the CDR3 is TGCGCCAGCAGCCAAGATCCCCTGGGAGATACGCAGTATTTT. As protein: CASSQDPLGDTQYF.

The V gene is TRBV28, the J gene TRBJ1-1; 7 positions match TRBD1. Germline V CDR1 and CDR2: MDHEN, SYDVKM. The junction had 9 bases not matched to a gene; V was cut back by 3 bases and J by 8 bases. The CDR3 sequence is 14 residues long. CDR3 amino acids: CASSLTPGGGEAFF. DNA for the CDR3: TGTGCCAGCAGTTTGACCCCCGGAGGGGGCGAAGCTTTCTTT.

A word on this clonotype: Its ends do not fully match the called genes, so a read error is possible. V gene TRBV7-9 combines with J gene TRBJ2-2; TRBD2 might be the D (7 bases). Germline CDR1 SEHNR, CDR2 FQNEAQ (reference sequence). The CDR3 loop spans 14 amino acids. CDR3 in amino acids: CASSRGGHPGGLSF. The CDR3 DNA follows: TGTGCCAGCAGCCGGGGAGGCCACCCCGGGGGGCTGTCTTTT.

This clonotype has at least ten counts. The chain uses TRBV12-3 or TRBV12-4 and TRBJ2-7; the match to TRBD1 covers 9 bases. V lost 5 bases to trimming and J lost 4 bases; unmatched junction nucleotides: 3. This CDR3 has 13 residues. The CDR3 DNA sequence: TGTGCCAGCAGTGGGACAGGGTGGTACGAGCAGTACTTC. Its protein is CASSGTGWYEQYF.

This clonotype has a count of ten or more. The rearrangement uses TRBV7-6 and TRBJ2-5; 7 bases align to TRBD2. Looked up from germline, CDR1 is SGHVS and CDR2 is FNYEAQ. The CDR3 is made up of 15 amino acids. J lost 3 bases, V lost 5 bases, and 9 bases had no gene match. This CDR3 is CASSLGGGKKETQYF. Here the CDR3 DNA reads TGTGCCAGCAGCCTGGGGGGAGGGAAGAAAGAGACCCAGTACTTC. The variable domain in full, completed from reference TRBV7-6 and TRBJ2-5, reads GAGVSQSPRYKVTKRGQDVALRCDPISGHVSLYWYRQALGQGPEFLTYFNYEAQQDKSGLPNDRFSAERPEGSISTLTIQRTEQRDSAMYRCASSLGGGKKETQYFGPGTRLLVL.

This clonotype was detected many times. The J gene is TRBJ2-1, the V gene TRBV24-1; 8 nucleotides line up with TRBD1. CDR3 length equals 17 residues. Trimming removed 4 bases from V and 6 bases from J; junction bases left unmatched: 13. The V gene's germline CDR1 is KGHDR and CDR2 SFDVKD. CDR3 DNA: TGTGCCACCAGTGACCGCACCACAGGGGGTCGGGTCAATGAGCAGTTCTTC. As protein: CATSDRTTGGRVNEQFF.

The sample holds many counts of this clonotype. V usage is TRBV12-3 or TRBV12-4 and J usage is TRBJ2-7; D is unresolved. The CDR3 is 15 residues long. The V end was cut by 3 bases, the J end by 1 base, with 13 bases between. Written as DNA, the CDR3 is TGTGCCAGCAGTTTCAACACGGCCCTTTCCTACGAGCAGTACTTC. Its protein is CASSFNTALSYEQYF.

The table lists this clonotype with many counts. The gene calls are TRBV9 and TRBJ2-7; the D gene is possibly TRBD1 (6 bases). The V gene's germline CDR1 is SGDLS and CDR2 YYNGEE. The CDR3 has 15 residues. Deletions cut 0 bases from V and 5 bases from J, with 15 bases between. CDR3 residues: CASSVAWPGAHEQYF. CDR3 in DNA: TGTGCCAGCAGCGTAGCCTGGCCAGGGGCTCACGAGCAGTACTTC.

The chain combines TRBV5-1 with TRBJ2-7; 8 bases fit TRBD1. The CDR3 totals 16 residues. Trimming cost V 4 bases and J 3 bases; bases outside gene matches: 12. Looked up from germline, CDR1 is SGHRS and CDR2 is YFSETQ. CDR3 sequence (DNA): TGCGCCAGCAGCCCGGCCTTCCCAGGGGGCAACTACGAGCAGTACTTC. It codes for CASSPAFPGGNYEQYF.